This T cell receptor beta chain originates from a study of shared clonotypes between healthy human individuals. Regarding the study as a whole: Among non-shared clonotypes, generation probabilities were lower than among those shared by all four donors.

Trimming took off 4 bases at V and 3 bases at J, with 10 bases between the two ends. This CDR3 comprises 13 residues. From germline, CDR1 is SGHAT and CDR2 FQNNGV. Here immunoSEQ multiplex PCR was the method, and the copy in TCRdb shows in-frame clones only, minus some. The sample contains some 2.1 million clones, about 94% of which appear only once. Details on this clone: Its antigen remains unidentified.

Naive CD8 isolation took CD45RO-negative cells positively selected for CCR7 and excluded terminally differentiated effector memory CD45RA+ cells. Donors had no recently reported acute infections or vaccinations and were HIV-negative. The chain recombines TRBV11-2 with TRBJ2-7; D gene ambiguous. The sequence was obtained from a man between 18 and 35 years old in good health. Some clones in this sample may be carry-over from other donors' samples. The sequencing input was naive CD8+ T cells from PBMCs. CDR3 loop: CASSYLGSYEQYF. For the CDR3, the DNA is TGTGCCAGCAGCTACTTGGGCAGCTACGAGCAGTACTTC.